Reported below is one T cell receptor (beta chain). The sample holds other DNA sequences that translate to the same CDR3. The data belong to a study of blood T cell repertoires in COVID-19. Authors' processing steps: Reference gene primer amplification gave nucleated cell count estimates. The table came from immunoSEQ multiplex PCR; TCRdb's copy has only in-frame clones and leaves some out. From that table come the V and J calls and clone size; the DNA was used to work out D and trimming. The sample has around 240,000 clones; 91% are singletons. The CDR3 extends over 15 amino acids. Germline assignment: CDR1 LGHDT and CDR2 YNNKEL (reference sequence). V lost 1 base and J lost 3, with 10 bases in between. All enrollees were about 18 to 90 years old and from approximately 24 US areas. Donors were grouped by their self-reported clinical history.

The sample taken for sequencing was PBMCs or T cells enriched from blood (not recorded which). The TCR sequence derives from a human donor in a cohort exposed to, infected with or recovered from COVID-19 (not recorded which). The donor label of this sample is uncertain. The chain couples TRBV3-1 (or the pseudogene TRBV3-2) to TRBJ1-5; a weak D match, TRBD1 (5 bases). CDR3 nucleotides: TGTGCCAGCAGCCAAGGACAGCTGGACAATCAGCCCCAGCATTTT. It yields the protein CASSQGQLDNQPQHF.